A single T cell receptor beta chain is shown here with its context. Repertoires were generated with immunoSEQ multiplex PCR, while TCRdb's copy carries only in-frame clones and drops some. The table shows 150,000 to 200,000 clones, with under 95% occurring only once. The source of the sample is a study of T cell responses to AZD1222 COVID-19 vaccine. This CDR3 is built from 14 residues. Per the germline V gene, CDR1 is MNHEY and CDR2 is SVGAGI. V was trimmed by 4 bases and J by 1 base, leaving 10 bases between them. Sequencing used peripheral blood, obtained 28 days after the second AZD1222 dose. V and J are TRBV6-5 and TRBJ1-1; D call uncertain. The receptor's source is an adult who received the AZD1222 COVID-19 vaccine. CDR3 residues: CASSSSYRNTEAFF. The CDR3 bases are TGTGCCAGCAGTTCCTCTTACCGGAACACTGAAGCTTTCTTT.